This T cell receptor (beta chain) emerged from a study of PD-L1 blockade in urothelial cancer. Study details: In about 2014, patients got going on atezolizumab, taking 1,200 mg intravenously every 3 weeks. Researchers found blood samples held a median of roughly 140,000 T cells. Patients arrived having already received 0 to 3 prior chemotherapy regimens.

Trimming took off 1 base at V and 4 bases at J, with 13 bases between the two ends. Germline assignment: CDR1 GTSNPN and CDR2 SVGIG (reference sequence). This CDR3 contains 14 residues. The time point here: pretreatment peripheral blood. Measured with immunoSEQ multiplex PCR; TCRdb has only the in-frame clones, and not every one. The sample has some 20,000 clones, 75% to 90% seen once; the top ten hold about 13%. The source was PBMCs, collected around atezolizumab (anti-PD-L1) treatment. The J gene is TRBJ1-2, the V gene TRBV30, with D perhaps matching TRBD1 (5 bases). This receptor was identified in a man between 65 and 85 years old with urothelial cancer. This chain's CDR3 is CAWSDLGPIYGYTF. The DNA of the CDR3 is TGTGCCTGGAGTGATTTGGGGCCAATCTATGGCTACACCTTC.